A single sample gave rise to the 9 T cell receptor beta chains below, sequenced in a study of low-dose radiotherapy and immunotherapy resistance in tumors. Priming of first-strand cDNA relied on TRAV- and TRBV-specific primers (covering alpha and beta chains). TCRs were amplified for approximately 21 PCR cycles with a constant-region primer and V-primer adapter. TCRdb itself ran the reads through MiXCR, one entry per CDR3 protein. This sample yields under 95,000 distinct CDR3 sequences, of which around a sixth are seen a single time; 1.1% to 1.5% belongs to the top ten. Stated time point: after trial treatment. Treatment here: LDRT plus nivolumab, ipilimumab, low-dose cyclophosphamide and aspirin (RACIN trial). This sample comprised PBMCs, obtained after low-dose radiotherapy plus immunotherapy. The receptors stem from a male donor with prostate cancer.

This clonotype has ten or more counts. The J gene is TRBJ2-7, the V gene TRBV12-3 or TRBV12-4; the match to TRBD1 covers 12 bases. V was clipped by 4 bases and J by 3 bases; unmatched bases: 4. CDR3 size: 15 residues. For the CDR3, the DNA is TGTGCCAGCAGTTCGGGGACAGGGGGCGGCTACGAGCAGTACTTC. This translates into CASSSGTGGGYEQYF.

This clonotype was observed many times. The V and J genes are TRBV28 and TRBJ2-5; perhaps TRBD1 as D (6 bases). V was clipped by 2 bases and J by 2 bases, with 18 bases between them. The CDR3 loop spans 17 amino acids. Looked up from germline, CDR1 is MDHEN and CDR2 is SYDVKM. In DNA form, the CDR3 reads TGTGCCAGCAGTTTAAAGACAGGTTTTAACATTCAAGAGACCCAGTACTTC. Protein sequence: CASSLKTGFNIQETQYF. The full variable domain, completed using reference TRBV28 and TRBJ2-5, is DVKVTQSSRYLVKRTGEKVFLECVQDMDHENMFWYRQDPGLGLRLIYFSYDVKMKEKGDIPEGYSVSREKKERFSLILESASTNQTSMYLCASSLKTGFNIQETQYFGPGTRLLVL.

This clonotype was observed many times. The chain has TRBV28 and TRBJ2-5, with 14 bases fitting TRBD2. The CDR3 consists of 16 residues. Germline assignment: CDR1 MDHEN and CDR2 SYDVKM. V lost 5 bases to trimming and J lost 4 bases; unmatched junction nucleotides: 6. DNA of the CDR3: TGTGCCAGCAGTGAAGGGACTAGCGGGAGATCAGAGACCCAGTACTTC. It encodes CASSEGTSGRSETQYF.

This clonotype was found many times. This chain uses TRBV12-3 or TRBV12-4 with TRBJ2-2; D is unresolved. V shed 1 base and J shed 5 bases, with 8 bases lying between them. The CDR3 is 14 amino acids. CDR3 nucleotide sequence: TGTGCCAGCAGTTTAGGGGTTTGGACCGGGGAGCTGTTTTTT. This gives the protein CASSLGVWTGELFF.

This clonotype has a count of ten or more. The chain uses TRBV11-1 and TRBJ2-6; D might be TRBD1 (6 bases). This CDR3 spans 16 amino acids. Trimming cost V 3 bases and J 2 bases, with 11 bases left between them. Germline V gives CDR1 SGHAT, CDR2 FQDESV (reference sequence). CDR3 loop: CASSFPTGAGANVLTF. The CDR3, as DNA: TGTGCCAGCAGCTTCCCGACAGGCGCTGGGGCCAACGTCCTGACTTTC.

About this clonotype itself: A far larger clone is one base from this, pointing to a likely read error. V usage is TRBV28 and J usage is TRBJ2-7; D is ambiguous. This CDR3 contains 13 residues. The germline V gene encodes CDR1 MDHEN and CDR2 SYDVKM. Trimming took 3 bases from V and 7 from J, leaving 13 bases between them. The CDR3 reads CASSLYSYNEQYF. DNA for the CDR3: TGTGCCAGCAGTTTGTACTCCTACAATGAGCAGTACTTC.

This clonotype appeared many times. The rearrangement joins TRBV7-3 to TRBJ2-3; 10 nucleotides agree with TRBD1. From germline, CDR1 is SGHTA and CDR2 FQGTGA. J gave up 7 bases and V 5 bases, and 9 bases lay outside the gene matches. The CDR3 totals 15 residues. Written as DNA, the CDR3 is TGTGCCAGCAGCCGAGGGACAGGGGCCTTATATACGCAGTATTTT. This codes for CASSRGTGALYTQYF. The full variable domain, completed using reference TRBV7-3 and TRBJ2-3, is GAGVSQTPSNKVTEKGKYVELRCDPISGHTALYWYRQSLGQGPEFLIYFQGTGAADDSGLPNDRFFAVRPEGSVSTLKIQRTERGDSAVYLCASSRGTGALYTQYFGPGTRLTVL.

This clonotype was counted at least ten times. In DNA form, the CDR3 reads TGTGCCTGGAGTGTACTAACGACATTCCAAGAGACCCAGTACTTC. It specifies CAWSVLTTFQETQYF. The chain is built from TRBV30 and TRBJ2-5, with D uncertain. Trimming pared 0 bases from V and 1 base from J, leaving 12 bases between. The CDR3 has 15 amino acids. The germline CDR1 and CDR2 sequences are GTSNPN and SVGIG (reference sequence).

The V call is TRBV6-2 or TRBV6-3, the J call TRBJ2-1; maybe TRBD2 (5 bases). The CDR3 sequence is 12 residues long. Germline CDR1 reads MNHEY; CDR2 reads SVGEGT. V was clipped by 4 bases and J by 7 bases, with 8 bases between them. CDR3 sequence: CASSFWRNEQFF. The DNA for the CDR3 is TGTGCCAGCAGTTTTTGGAGGAATGAGCAGTTCTTC.